This TCR beta chain was found in a study of CD8 T cells in ankylosing spondylitis. General study findings and limits: Ankylosing spondylitis blood appeared to carry a characteristic TCR beta motif of several highly homologous variants. Earlier authors reported some of these motif variants in reactive arthritis synovial fluid and blood.

Concerning this clonotype itself: What it recognizes is unknown.

TCRdb recomputed calls from the 5' RACE reads with MiXCR, one row per CDR3 protein. Of hundreds of thousands of distinct CDR3 sequences in the sample, about 11% are singletons; the top ten hold 0.51%. With 8 bases clipped from V and 7 bases from J, the junction kept 8 bases outside the gene matches. CDR1 is SQVTM and CDR2 is ANQGSEA in the germline V gene. The CDR3 is 12 residues long. The V call is TRBV29-1, the J call TRBJ1-2; 9 bases agree with TRBD1. This TCR was sampled from a male donor with ankylosing spondylitis. Sequenced sample: blood, either unsorted or a sorted T cell fraction (not recorded which). CDR3 DNA: TGCAGCATAAAACAGGGGGCTCGTGGCTACACCTTC. It translates to CSIKQGARGYTF. Complete variable domain (other parts from reference TRBV29-1 and TRBJ1-2): SAVISQKPSRDICQRGTSLTIQCQVDSQVTMMFWYRQQPGQSLTLIATANQGSEATYESGFVIDKFPISRPNLTFSTLTVSNMSPEDSSIYLCSIKQGARGYTFGSGTRLTVV.